The 26 T cell receptor beta chains below come from one sample, sequenced in a study of blood T cell repertoires in COVID-19. Produced via immunoSEQ multiplex PCR; TCRdb's table is partial and in-frame only. This table has 250,000 to 300,000 clones, 88% appearing once. Input material: PBMCs or T cells enriched from blood (not recorded which). The receptors were sampled from a woman aged 55-69 years in a cohort exposed to, infected with or recovered from COVID-19 (not recorded which).

The V and J genes are TRBV7-2 and TRBJ2-7; TRBD1 aligns across 9 bases. This CDR3 comprises 17 residues. The trim removed 1 base at V and 1 base at J, leaving 8 bases unmatched. Germline loops: CDR1 SGHTA, CDR2 FQGNSA. CDR3 protein: CASSLVGTGGFSYEQYF. For the CDR3, the DNA is TGTGCCAGCAGCTTAGTGGGCACAGGGGGCTTTTCCTACGAGCAGTACTTC.

The rearrangement uses TRBV18 and TRBJ2-2; unclear D gene. The CDR3 spans 16 residues. V was trimmed by 0 bases and J by 0 bases, leaving 8 bases between them. Germline V gives CDR1 KGHSH, CDR2 LQKENI. The CDR3 nucleotides read TGTGCCAGCTCACCACCCTCCCTCGCGAACACCGGGGAGCTGTTTTTT. Protein: CASSPPSLANTGELFF.

The chain carries TRBV28 and TRBJ2-7, with 7 bases matching TRBD2. Germline values: CDR1 MDHEN, CDR2 SYDVKM. The CDR3 length is 16 residues. The V gene end was trimmed by 1 base and the J gene end by 0 bases; junction bases not matched to a gene: 6. The CDR3 here is CASSLSRGLSSYEQYF. The CDR3, as DNA: TGTGCCAGCAGTTTATCGCGGGGGTTAAGCTCCTACGAGCAGTACTTC.

The chain uses TRBV9 and TRBJ2-7; 10 bases are a match to TRBD2. The V and J ends lost 3 bases and 3 bases, in that order; junction bases with no gene match: 3. The CDR3 consists of 14 residues. Germline CDR1 is SGDLS and CDR2 is YYNGEE. This chain's CDR3 is CASSAAGGGYEQYF. The DNA for the CDR3 is TGTGCCAGCAGCGCAGCGGGAGGGGGCTACGAGCAGTACTTC.

The rearrangement uses TRBV28 and TRBJ2-1, with TRBD1 as a possible D gene (5 bases). The CDR3 spans 15 residues. Trimming removed 7 bases at V and 0 bases at J, with 13 bases between. Germline assignment: CDR1 MDHEN and CDR2 SYDVKM. CDR3 sequence: CASTVADNSYNEQFF. CDR3 DNA: TGTGCCAGCACTGTGGCGGACAACTCCTACAATGAGCAGTTCTTC.

The chain carries TRBV18 and TRBJ1-5; D not resolved. The germline V and J ends were trimmed by 4 bases and 0 bases, with 10 bases remaining between them. This CDR3 spans 15 amino acids. Germline V CDR1 and CDR2: KGHSH, LQKENI. The chain's CDR3 is CASSLITVSNQPQHF. The CDR3 bases are TGTGCCAGCTCACTTATCACGGTTAGCAATCAGCCCCAGCATTTT.

The rearrangement joins TRBV5-1 to TRBJ2-7; 7 bases are a match to TRBD1. The CDR3 spans 14 residues. V shed 4 bases, J shed 3 bases, and the junction held 7 bases outside the gene matches. CDR1 and CDR2 (germline): SGHRS, YFSETQ. CDR3 DNA sequence: TGCGCCAGCAGCCGTGACAGGGAGATCTACGAGCAGTACTTC. It translates to CASSRDREIYEQYF.

This rearrangement joins TRBV6-2 or TRBV6-3 to TRBJ2-2, with 7 positions matching TRBD2. This CDR3 spans 14 amino acids. Trimming removed 5 bases from V and 4 bases from J; junction bases left unmatched: 4. CDR1 is MNHEY, CDR2 SVGEGT, per germline. The CDR3 DNA reads TGTGCCAGCAGTCAACAGCGGGGCACCGGGGAGCTGTTTTTT. Translating gives CASSQQRGTGELFF.

This chain uses TRBV7-9 with TRBJ2-2, with D unclear. CDR1 and CDR2 from the germline V gene are SEHNR and FQNEAQ (reference sequence). The CDR3 runs 17 residues. V lost 2 bases to trimming and J lost 0 bases, with 13 bases between them. This CDR3 reads CASSLYPDNANTGELFF. For the CDR3, the DNA is TGTGCCAGCAGCTTATACCCTGACAACGCGAACACCGGGGAGCTGTTTTTT.

The chain carries TRBV10-3 and TRBJ1-6; perhaps TRBD1 as D (6 bases). Trimming removed 6 bases at V and 7 bases at J, with 13 bases between. The germline V gene encodes CDR1 ENHRY and CDR2 SYGVKD. The CDR3 contains 14 residues. The CDR3 is CAISRGPYNSPLHF. The CDR3 nucleotides are TGTGCCATCAGCAGGGGTCCTTACAATTCACCCCTCCACTTT.

V is TRBV30 and J is TRBJ1-2; no firm D call. The CDR3 sequence is 13 residues long. Trimming took off 1 base at V and 4 bases at J, with 10 bases between the two ends. Germline V gene sequence: CDR1 GTSNPN, CDR2 SVGIG (reference sequence). The CDR3: CAWSGWQSYGYTF. As DNA, the CDR3 is TGTGCCTGGAGTGGCTGGCAGTCCTATGGCTACACCTTC. Together with reference TRBV30 and TRBJ1-2, the CDR3 gives the full variable domain: SQTIHQWPATLVQPVGSPLSLECTVEGTSNPNLYWYRQAAGRGLQLLFYSVGIGQISSEVPQNLSASRPQDRQFILSSKKLLLSDSGFYLCAWSGWQSYGYTFGSGTRLTVV.

The chain joins TRBV9 to TRBJ2-1, with TRBD2 matching 9 bases. After removal of 5 bases from V and 5 bases from J, the junction contained 5 bases not matched to a gene. Per germline, CDR1 SGDLS and CDR2 YYNGEE. The CDR3 covers 14 residues. DNA for the CDR3: TGTGCCAGCAGTGACCGACTAGCGGACAATGAGCAGTTCTTC. Translation: CASSDRLADNEQFF.

J is TRBJ2-1 and V is TRBV5-4; D remains ambiguous. The CDR3 is made up of 12 amino acids. V was pared by 2 bases and J by 2 bases, with 2 bases between. Germline V gene data show CDR1 as SGHNT and CDR2 as YYREEE (reference sequence). CDR3 bases: TGTGCCAGCAGCTTCGCCTACAATGAGCAGTTCTTC. The encoded protein is CASSFAYNEQFF.

The rearrangement uses TRBV29-1 and TRBJ2-5, with 8 nucleotides matching TRBD1. Germline lookup yields CDR1 SQVTM and CDR2 ANQGSEA. The CDR3 contains 13 residues. Germline trimming cut 3 bases from V and 3 bases from J; bases unmatched to any gene: 3. CDR3 in amino acids: CSVDPTGEETQYF. CDR3 bases: TGCAGCGTTGACCCGACAGGGGAAGAGACCCAGTACTTC. The full variable domain, in which reference TRBV29-1 and TRBJ2-5 provide the parts outside the CDR3, is SAVISQKPSRDICQRGTSLTIQCQVDSQVTMMFWYRQQPGQSLTLIATANQGSEATYESGFVIDKFPISRPNLTFSTLTVSNMSPEDSSIYLCSVDPTGEETQYFGPGTRLLVL.

This clone occurred a few times. J is TRBJ2-3 and V is TRBV3-1 (or the pseudogene TRBV3-2); perhaps TRBD1 as D (6 bases). The germline gives CDR1 LGHDT, CDR2 YNNKEL (reference sequence). Trimming removed 6 bases from V and 4 bases from J, with 14 bases in between. The CDR3 covers 14 residues. This CDR3 reads CASSQRGRSDTQYF. The CDR3 nucleotides read TGTGCCAGCAGTCAGAGGGGGAGATCAGATACGCAGTATTTT.

The V gene is TRBV29-1, the J gene TRBJ1-5, with a weak D call TRBD1 (6 bases). Trimming removed 6 bases from V and 6 bases from J, with 15 bases in between. This CDR3 is built from 13 residues. Germline lookup yields CDR1 SQVTM and CDR2 ANQGSEA. Here the CDR3 reads CSVEPGGGQPQHF. CDR3 DNA sequence: TGCAGCGTGGAGCCGGGGGGCGGTCAGCCCCAGCATTTT.

The V call is TRBV6-5, the J call TRBJ2-7, with 7 bases fitting TRBD1. Germline V gene data show CDR1 as MNHEY and CDR2 as SVGAGI. This CDR3 has 12 amino acids. J was trimmed by 2 bases and V by 10 bases; bases with no gene match: 5. The CDR3 coding sequence is TGTGCCATACGAACAGGGGCCTACGAGCAGTACTTC. Its translation is CAIRTGAYEQYF.

The CDR3 DNA is TGTGCCAGCAGCTTGGCAGGGGCCGATCAGCCCCAGCATTTT. Its translation: CASSLAGADQPQHF. The genes are TRBV5-4 and TRBJ1-5, with D possibly being TRBD1 (6 bases). Per the germline V gene, CDR1 is SGHNT and CDR2 is YYREEE (reference sequence). The CDR3 sequence is 14 residues long. V was clipped by 0 bases and J by 5 bases, with 9 bases between them.

The J gene is TRBJ2-1, the V gene TRBV28, with TRBD1 as a possible D gene (5 bases). Germline CDR1 reads MDHEN; CDR2 reads SYDVKM. The V gene lost 0 bases and the J gene lost 4 bases, with 10 bases spanning the gap. This CDR3 region has 15 residues. The CDR3 DNA sequence: TGTGCCAGCAGTTTATGGGGGCGGTTTTACAATGAGCAGTTCTTC. Its protein product is CASSLWGRFYNEQFF.

This CDR3 is CASSQRSGNTIYF. The CDR3 region has the DNA TGTGCCAGCAGCCAGCGCTCTGGAAACACCATATATTTT. The chain has TRBV6-5 and TRBJ1-3, with D uncertain. Germline V gives CDR1 MNHEY, CDR2 SVGAGI. Trimming pared 6 bases from V and 0 bases from J, leaving 6 bases between. There are 13 residues in the CDR3.

The V call is TRBV20-1, the J call TRBJ1-5; a possible D gene is TRBD1 (6 bases). V was shortened by 6 bases and J by 12 bases, with 12 bases between the two germline ends. The CDR3 runs 10 residues. The germline CDR1 and CDR2 sequences are DFQATT and SNEGSKA (reference sequence). The DNA for the CDR3 is TGCAGTGCCCTACAGGGATTCCAGCATTTT. This encodes CSALQGFQHF.

CDR3 region: CASRGQVLAASSTDTQYF. Here the CDR3 DNA reads TGTGCCAGCAGAGGACAAGTTCTAGCGGCCTCTAGCACAGATACGCAGTATTTT. The V call is TRBV27, the J call TRBJ2-3, with 7 positions matching TRBD2. The CDR3 runs to 18 residues. With 6 bases clipped from V and 0 bases from J, the junction kept 15 bases outside the gene matches. Germline V gene sequence: CDR1 MNHEY, CDR2 SMNVEV (reference sequence).

This clone was found a few times. This chain uses TRBV7-3 with TRBJ1-6; tentative D call: TRBD1 (5 bases). Germline CDR1 SGHTA, CDR2 FQGTGA. The CDR3 runs 15 residues. Trimming pared 1 base from V and 7 bases from J, leaving 11 bases between. The CDR3 reads CASSLNRQENSPLHF. The DNA for the CDR3 is TGTGCCAGCAGCTTAAACAGGCAGGAAAATTCACCCCTCCACTTT.

The chain is built from TRBV4-2 and TRBJ1-3, with no clear D. Trimming pared 0 bases from V and 4 bases from J, leaving 7 bases between. The CDR3 spans 14 residues. The germline gives CDR1 LGHNA, CDR2 YNFKEQ. DNA of the CDR3: TGTGCCAGCAGCCAAGAGCGGGGAGGAAACACCATATATTTT. Protein: CASSQERGGNTIYF.

The V call is TRBV27, the J call TRBJ1-1, with D possibly matching TRBD1 (6 bases). Deletions cut 1 base from V and 6 bases from J, with 9 bases between. CDR1 and CDR2 from the germline V gene are MNHEY and SMNVEV (reference sequence). CDR3 length: 13 residues. This chain's CDR3 is CASSLLQGSEAFF. CDR3 coding DNA: TGTGCCAGCAGTTTATTGCAGGGGTCTGAAGCTTTCTTT.

This clone was counted only a few times. The chain has TRBV10-1 and TRBJ2-3; D is possibly TRBD2 (6 bases). Germline CDR1 reads WNHNN; CDR2 reads SYGVQD (reference sequence). This CDR3 has 16 residues. Trimming took 0 bases from V and 5 from J, leaving 15 bases between them. CDR3 in amino acids: CASSESSGSHVDTQYF. For the CDR3, the DNA is TGCGCCAGCAGTGAGTCGTCCGGGAGTCACGTAGATACGCAGTATTTT.